The 20 T cell receptor beta chains given below trace back to one sample, sequenced in a study of CXCR3-negative and CXCR3-positive naive CD8 T cells. TRB cDNA was prepared as libraries by UMI-labeled 5' RACE. TCRdb reanalyzed the 5' RACE reads and collapses them to one entry per CDR3 protein, without DNA. This table holds about 6,600 distinct CDR3 sequences. The sequencing sample was made of naive CXCR3- CD8+ T cells from blood. Subset in this sample: CD45RO-CCR7+CD27+CD95- naive CD8+ T cells lacking CXCR3 (TNR3-). The receptor source for this set is a human donor in good health. Some clones in this sample may be carry-over from other donors' samples.

In terms of frequency, this clonotype is medium-sized. This chain links TRBV11-2 with TRBJ2-7; lacking DNA, the TRBD1 call made by TCRdb goes unchecked. Germline assignment: CDR1 SGHAT and CDR2 FQNNGV. The CDR3 extends over 17 amino acids. CDR3 sequence: CASSYNTLLGQSYEQYF.

The chain is built from TRBV15 and TRBJ1-2. Germline assignment: CDR1 LNHNV and CDR2 YYDKDF (reference sequence). The CDR3 runs to 16 residues. CDR3: CATSRDRETLLDGYTF.

This clonotype is deemed medium-sized by its frequency. The rearrangement joins TRBV21-1 to TRBJ2-5; the D gene TCRdb calls, TRBD2, cannot be checked with no DNA. TRBV21-1 is a recognized pseudogene. CDR3 length: 14 amino acids. This CDR3 reads CATGTSGTDETQYF.

The genes are TRBV7-6 and TRBJ2-3. The CDR3 runs to 14 residues. The germline gives CDR1 SGHVS, CDR2 FNYEAQ. Here the CDR3 reads CASSSLLRTDTQYF.

The CDR3 here is CASSQAPLGVFNEQFF. V is TRBV3-1 and J is TRBJ2-1. Per germline, CDR1 LGHDT and CDR2 YNNKEL (reference sequence). This CDR3 is built from 16 residues.

Considering frequency, this clonotype is medium-sized. The chain uses TRBV7-3 and TRBJ2-1; TCRdb picks TRBD2, but there is no DNA to check that call. The CDR3 spans 17 residues. Germline assignment: CDR1 SGHTA and CDR2 FQGTGA. This CDR3 is CASSAHSGIISYNEQFF.

The genes are TRBV5-4 and TRBJ2-3. Germline V gene lookup returns CDR1 SGHNT and CDR2 YYREEE (reference sequence). The CDR3 spans 13 residues. CDR3 amino acids: CASSWDFTDTQYF.

Frequency places this clonotype as large. This rearrangement joins TRBV6-5 to TRBJ2-5; the TCRdb D gene call, TRBD2, has no DNA to confirm it. The germline V gene has CDR1 MNHEY and CDR2 SVGAGI. The CDR3 covers 16 residues. This chain's CDR3 is CASSWGLAGAGETQYF.

This clonotype is called medium-sized based on its frequency. V gene TRBV28 combines with J gene TRBJ2-2; TCRdb outputs TRBD2, but without DNA this stays unchecked. CDR3 size: 16 residues. Germline V gene lookup returns CDR1 MDHEN and CDR2 SYDVKM. This chain's CDR3 is CASSPRTSGRIGELFF.

The gene calls are TRBV28 and TRBJ1-3; TCRdb indicates TRBD1, and absent DNA this call remains unverified. The CDR3 totals 16 residues. Looked up from germline, CDR1 is MDHEN and CDR2 is SYDVKM. The CDR3 sequence: CASSPWGGPSGNTIYF.

The chain carries TRBV29-1 and TRBJ2-2. CDR1 is SQVTM, CDR2 ANQGSEA, per germline. This CDR3 region has 15 residues. CDR3 protein: CSVESRQLNTGELFF.

This clonotype registers medium-sized by frequency. The genes are TRBV5-1 and TRBJ2-1; TCRdb reports TRBD2, a call that lacks DNA to check it against. This CDR3 region has 18 residues. Germline values: CDR1 SGHRS, CDR2 YFSETQ. The CDR3 reads CASSPPVELAGGPYEQFF.

This clonotype is identified as medium-sized (0.01 to 0.1%) from frequency. This chain joins TRBV25-1 and TRBJ2-5. This CDR3 has 13 residues. From germline, CDR1 is MGHDK and CDR2 SYGVNS. CDR3 region: CASSEIGDETQYF.

The genes are TRBV28 and TRBJ2-1. Looked up from germline, CDR1 is MDHEN and CDR2 is SYDVKM. The CDR3 contains 13 residues. This CDR3 is CASSFNSYNEQFF. Looking up the rest from reference TRBV28 and TRBJ2-1 gives the full variable domain: DVKVTQSSRYLVKRTGEKVFLECVQDMDHENMFWYRQDPGLGLRLIYFSYDVKMKEKGDIPEGYSVSREKKERFSLILESASTNQTSMYLCASSFNSYNEQFFGPGTRLTVL.

This clonotype is labeled medium-sized based on frequency. The chain has TRBV6-2 or TRBV6-3 and TRBJ2-7; TCRdb's assignment of TRBD1 cannot be checked, as there is no DNA. The CDR3 is made up of 15 amino acids. The germline gives CDR1 MNHEY, CDR2 SVGEGT. CDR3 sequence: CASSDEGQGAHEQYF.

In terms of frequency, this clonotype is medium-sized. The genes are TRBV6-5 and TRBJ2-2; TCRdb's D call, TRBD1, is unchecked because there is no DNA. Germline CDR1 reads MNHEY; CDR2 reads SVGAGI. This CDR3 contains 18 residues. CDR3 protein: CASSPLGQGALFTGELFF.

The rearrangement joins TRBV2 to TRBJ2-3; TCRdb designates TRBD2, a call that cannot be tested without DNA. Germline V gene sequence: CDR1 SNHLY, CDR2 FYNNEI. The CDR3 totals 18 residues. The CDR3 sequence is CASPSSGARGKGTDTQYF.

The chain uses TRBV14 and TRBJ1-5. The germline V gene encodes CDR1 SGHDN and CDR2 FVKESK. This CDR3 spans 12 amino acids. The CDR3 protein is CASSQENQPQHF.

The chain couples TRBV5-1 to TRBJ2-1; checking the TCRdb D call of TRBD2 is not possible without DNA. Germline V gene data show CDR1 as SGHRS and CDR2 as YFSETQ. This CDR3 is 17 amino acids long. CDR3 amino acids: CASTPWTSEGSYNEQFF.

Frequency places this clonotype as medium-sized. The V call is TRBV11-2, the J call TRBJ2-5; TCRdb indicates TRBD1, and absent DNA this call remains unverified. The CDR3 is 18 amino acids. CDR1 SGHAT and CDR2 FQNNGV come from the germline V gene. The CDR3 sequence: CASSLPNPGQAFQETQYF.